The rows below give T cell receptor beta chains drawn from one sample of a study of molecular identifiers for immune sequencing clone quantification. TCRdb reprocessed the PCR reads with MiXCR, giving one entry per CDR3 protein. Of over 600,000 distinct CDR3 sequences in the sample, 20% were seen once. The source material was naive CD8+ T cells from blood, with Jurkat cell RNA spiked in. Receptors were obtained from a human donor in good health. Some libraries in this study had Jurkat cell RNA spiked in. CDR3s include the opening cysteine and the closing phenylalanine or tryptophan. D genes are given only for firm matches. The size field is filled for only some rows; it gives once, few, many or a size class.

V	D	J	size	DNA	CDR3
TRBV20-1	TRBD1	TRBJ2-7	many	TGCAGTGCTAGGGGTCAAACATGGGACAGCCTAACCTACGAGCAGTACTTC	CSARGQTWDSLTYEQYF
TRBV12-3/TRBV12-4	-	TRBJ1-2	few	TGTGCCAGCAGTTTACGTGGCAGTTCCTATGGCTACACCTTC	CASSLRGSSYGYTF
TRBV20-1	-	TRBJ1-5	many	TGCAGTGCTAGAGAAATGGGGGGGGTGATTCAGCCCCAGCATTTT	CSAREMGGVIQPQHF
TRBV11-2	-	TRBJ1-2	-	TGTGCCAGCAGCCTGAACTGGGGGGCCGATGGCTACACCTTC	CASSLNWGADGYTF
TRBV6-6	-	TRBJ1-3	many	TGTGCCAGCAGTTATGGCCCGGAGGCTACTGGAAACACCATATATTTT	CASSYGPEATGNTIYF
TRBV27	-	TRBJ2-3	few	TGTGCCAGCAGTGCCAACCCCGGGCTAGGCACAGATACGCAGTATTTT	CASSANPGLGTDTQYF
TRBV30	TRBD1	TRBJ2-3	many	TGTGCCTGGAGCCCGGGACAGGGGGCAGATACGCAGTATTTT	CAWSPGQGADTQYF
TRBV6-5	-	TRBJ2-3	many	TGTGCCAGCAGTTACCAAGGTCTGCCCTTGGTAGGAGATACGCAGTATTTT	CASSYQGLPLVGDTQYF
TRBV3-1	TRBD1	TRBJ1-2	-	TGTGCCAGCAGCCCTAGGTCAGGGGGCGGCTACACCTTC	CASSPRSGGGYTF
TRBV19	-	TRBJ2-3	many	TGTGCCAGTAGTATAGGCGGAGGGGCAGATACGCAGTATTTT	CASSIGGGADTQYF
TRBV13	-	TRBJ2-7	-	TGTGCCAGCAGCCCTCACGGCCTTAGCTCCTACGAGCAGTACTTC	CASSPHGLSSYEQYF
TRBV30	-	TRBJ2-7	many	TGTGCCTGGAGTGTATTACCTATCCTGAACTACGAGCAGTACTTC	CAWSVLPILNYEQYF
TRBV28	TRBD1	TRBJ1-2	-	TGTGCCAGCAGTCTCAGGGGGTTAAACGCCTATGGCTACACCTTC	CASSLRGLNAYGYTF
TRBV7-3	TRBD2	TRBJ2-3	many	TGTGCCAGCAGCAACACCCCTAGACTAGCGGGAGGCGGGGTAGATACGCAGTATTTT	CASSNTPRLAGGGVDTQYF
TRBV6-5	-	TRBJ2-7	many	TGTGCCAGCAGTTACTCGGGACGTGGTAACGAGCAGTACTTC	CASSYSGRGNEQYF
TRBV20-1	-	TRBJ2-7	many	TGCAGTGCTAGAGTGGACAGTCCCTACTACGAGCAGTACTTC	CSARVDSPYYEQYF
TRBV30	-	TRBJ1-1	-	TGTGCCTGGACCCTGGGGGACTCAAGTGAAGCTTTCTTT	CAWTLGDSSEAFF
TRBV11-2	-	TRBJ2-1	many	TGTGCCAGCAGCACCCGGGCTAGCCCCTCCTACAATGAGCAGTTCTTC	CASSTRASPSYNEQFF
TRBV30	-	TRBJ2-7	few	TGTGCCTGGAGTACTGCCATTAGCTACTACGAGCAGTACTTC	CAWSTAISYYEQYF
TRBV30	-	TRBJ2-3	many	TGTGCCTGGAGTGTAATGGGGCCCCCGGATACGCAGTATTTT	CAWSVMGPPDTQYF
TRBV28	TRBD2	TRBJ2-5	many	TGTGCCAGCAGTCCACGGACTAGTATACAAGAGACCCAGTACTTC	CASSPRTSIQETQYF
TRBV12-3/TRBV12-4	TRBD1	TRBJ2-1	-	TGTGCCAGCAGCTCTCCCCCGGGACAGACCAACAATGAGCAGTTCTTC	CASSSPPGQTNNEQFF
TRBV7-6	TRBD1	TRBJ2-1	few	TGTGCCAGCGGGGCCGGGACAGGGGGTAATGAGCAGTTCTTC	CASGAGTGGNEQFF
TRBV12-3/TRBV12-4	-	TRBJ2-3	-	TGTGCCAGCAGTTTAGGCGGGGATACGCGGTATTTT	CASSLGGDTRYF
TRBV19	TRBD1	TRBJ2-7	-	TGTGCCAGTAGTATTAGTTTCGGGACAGGACTCTACGAGCAGTACTTC	CASSISFGTGLYEQYF
TRBV4-2	-	TRBJ2-7	-	TGTGCCAGCAGCCAAGGGGCCAGGCCCTCCTACGAGCAGTACTTC	CASSQGARPSYEQYF
TRBV9	-	TRBJ2-7	-	TGTGCCTGCAGCGTAGTGGGGGAGGACGAGCAGTACTTC	CACSVVGEDEQYF
TRBV2	-	TRBJ2-6	-	TGTGCCAGCACCGGGACATCTTCTATTTCTGGGGCCAGCGTCCCGACTTTC	CASTGTSSISGASVPTF
TRBV29-1	-	TRBJ2-2	few	TGCAGCGGGATCTCGGGCACCGGGGAGCTGTTTTTT	CSGISGTGELFF